Presented here are 4 T cell receptor beta chains from one specimen sequenced in a study of spatial heterogeneity in lung cancer. A single record per CDR3 protein comes from TCRdb applying MiXCR to the 5' RACE reads. Among about 5,500 distinct CDR3 sequences, roughly 3.8% were seen once, and the ten largest hold approximately 12%. Time point denoted: sample taken at primary tumor resection. Sequenced material: normal lung tissue next to the tumor, taken at surgery. The receptors come from a male donor with early-stage non-small cell lung cancer.

Concerning this clonotype itself: This could be a read error, since a much larger clone is one nucleotide away. The J gene is TRBJ2-5, the V gene TRBV12-3 or TRBV12-4; 9 positions agree with TRBD1. The CDR3 sequence is 15 residues long. The CDR3 DNA reads TGTACCAGCAGTTTACAGGGGGCGCAAGGAGAGACCCAGTACTTC. Its protein product is CTSSLQGAQGETQYF.

Ten or more counts support this clonotype. The chain combines TRBV20-1 with TRBJ2-7; perhaps TRBD2 as D (6 bases). The germline V gene has CDR1 DFQATT and CDR2 SNEGSKA (reference sequence). The CDR3 contains 14 residues. V gave up 6 bases and J gave up 3 bases, with 18 bases separating them. As DNA, the CDR3 is TGCAGTGCCTGGGCCGGGACTGAGCTCTACGAGCAGTACTTC. It yields the protein CSAWAGTELYEQYF.

J is TRBJ2-3 and V is TRBV29-1; 9 bases are a match to TRBD1. The germline V gene has CDR1 SQVTM and CDR2 ANQGSEA. Germline trimming cut 6 bases from V and 4 bases from J; bases unmatched to any gene: 5. CDR3 length: 13 amino acids. Here the CDR3 reads CSVGQGGADTQYF. The CDR3 bases are TGCAGCGTGGGACAGGGAGGCGCAGATACGCAGTATTTT.

This clonotype is labeled medium-sized (0.01 to 0.1%). V usage is TRBV3-1 and J usage is TRBJ2-7, with a weak D call TRBD2 (5 bases). This CDR3 comprises 13 residues. Germline CDR1 reads LGHDT; CDR2 reads YNNKEL (reference sequence). The V end lost 10 bases, the J end lost 0 bases, and 13 bases lay between the germline ends. CDR3 bases: TGTGCCACCCAAGGACTGACCTCCTACGAGCAGTACTTC. It encodes CATQGLTSYEQYF.